What follows are 17 T cell receptor beta chains derived from one specimen sequenced in a study of control samples from healthy donors and cancer patients. The protocol was immunoSEQ multiplex PCR, while the TCRdb copy is restricted to in-frame clones and leaves out a portion. Among tens of thousands of clones, about 89% were seen once, and the ten largest hold roughly 0.92%. The sample taken for sequencing was blood. Every receptor here comes from a woman aged 25-40 years in good health.

V is TRBV30 and J is TRBJ1-1; TRBD1 matches 9 bases. V shed 5 bases and J 7 bases; nucleotides not matched to a gene: 14. The germline V gene encodes CDR1 GTSNPN and CDR2 SVGIG (reference sequence). CDR3 size: 15 residues. The CDR3: CAWASLTGGSGEAFF. As DNA, the CDR3 is TGTGCCTGGGCTAGCCTCACAGGGGGCTCTGGTGAAGCTTTCTTT.

The CDR3 loop reads CASSDQAYPTDTQYF. The CDR3 DNA sequence: TGCGCCAGCAGTGATCAGGCTTACCCCACAGATACGCAGTATTTT. The chain carries TRBV10-1 and TRBJ2-3; D call uncertain. Germline CDR1 is WNHNN and CDR2 is SYGVQD (reference sequence). With 3 bases removed from V and 2 bases from J, the gap between germline ends came to 12 bases. The CDR3 sequence is 15 residues long.

The chain combines TRBV7-8 with TRBJ1-1; D ambiguous. Germline V CDR1 and CDR2: SGHVS, FQNEAQ. The CDR3 spans 13 residues. Trimming cost V 1 base and J 6 bases, with 9 bases left between them. The CDR3 reads CASSLGGGPEAFF. CDR3 in DNA: TGTGCCAGCAGCTTAGGAGGCGGGCCTGAAGCTTTCTTT.

V gene TRBV4-1 combines with J gene TRBJ2-1; D tentatively fits TRBD1 or TRBD2 (7 bases each). Germline CDR1 is MGHRA and CDR2 is YSYEKL. The ends were cut back, 0 bases at V and 3 bases at J, with 15 bases in the middle. This CDR3 has 17 residues. CDR3 amino acids: CASSQDQSGGVYNEQFF. The CDR3 coding sequence is TGCGCCAGCAGCCAAGATCAGTCAGGGGGGGTCTACAATGAGCAGTTCTTC.

In its sample, this clone was seen once. The chain employs TRBV28 and TRBJ1-1; no firm D call. The CDR3 runs to 13 residues. Trimming took off 5 bases at V and 3 bases at J, with 10 bases between the two ends. From germline, CDR1 is MDHEN and CDR2 SYDVKM. CDR3 sequence: CASSPPLDTEAFF. CDR3 DNA sequence: TGTGCCAGCAGTCCGCCCTTGGACACTGAAGCTTTCTTT.

The V and J genes are TRBV5-1 and TRBJ2-5, with 13 bases matching TRBD2. CDR3 length: 15 amino acids. With V trimmed by 3 bases and J by 5 bases, 4 bases remained unmatched. The germline V gene encodes CDR1 SGHRS and CDR2 YFSETQ. The CDR3 spells CASSWTSGRPETQYF. CDR3 DNA sequence: TGCGCCAGCAGCTGGACTAGCGGGAGACCGGAGACCCAGTACTTC.

The gene calls are TRBV4-1 and TRBJ1-5, with a tentative D call TRBD1 (5 bases). Per germline, CDR1 MGHRA and CDR2 YSYEKL. The CDR3 is made up of 13 amino acids. V lost 3 bases, J lost 5 bases, and 8 bases lay in between. The CDR3 reads CASSHVGDQPQHF. CDR3 bases: TGCGCCAGCAGCCACGTGGGGGATCAGCCCCAGCATTTT.

The rearrangement links TRBV29-1 to TRBJ2-2; the D gene is possibly TRBD2 (5 bases). The CDR3 contains 11 residues. In germline, CDR1 is SQVTM, CDR2 ANQGSEA. CDR3 amino acids: CSSGDTGELFF. CDR3 sequence (DNA): TGCAGTTCCGGGGACACCGGGGAGCTGTTTTTT.

The chain combines TRBV19 with TRBJ2-5; 8 positions agree with TRBD1. V was pared by 3 bases and J by 3 bases, with 3 bases of the junction left unmatched. Germline V gene sequence: CDR1 LNHDA, CDR2 SQIVND (reference sequence). This CDR3 region has 14 residues. CDR3 sequence: CASSIKGQEETQYF. CDR3 DNA sequence: TGTGCCAGTAGTATTAAGGGACAGGAAGAGACCCAGTACTTC. The variable domain in full, with the rest retrieved from reference TRBV19 and TRBJ2-5, is DGGITQSPKYLFRKEGQNVTLSCEQNLNHDAMYWYRQDPGQGLRLIYYSQIVNDFQKGDIAEGYSVSREKKESFPLTVTSAQKNPTAFYLCASSIKGQEETQYFGPGTRLLVL.

The chain combines TRBV5-8 with TRBJ2-7; D gene unclear. The CDR3 has 12 residues. Trimming stripped 4 bases from V and 2 bases from J, with 7 bases between. CDR1 and CDR2 from the germline V gene are SGHTS and YDEGEE. CDR3 nucleotide sequence: TGTGCCAGCAGCAGGACGACCTACGAGCAGTACTTC. Protein sequence: CASSRTTYEQYF.

As for this clone: Other DNA sequences in this specimen translate into the identical CDR3. The chain is built from TRBV5-1 and TRBJ1-5, with 9 bases that match TRBD1. Per the germline V gene, CDR1 is SGHRS and CDR2 is YFSETQ. V was clipped by 4 bases and J by 2 bases; unmatched bases: 4. The CDR3 length is 15 residues. This chain's CDR3 is CASSPTGGGNQPQHF. CDR3 DNA sequence: TGCGCCAGCAGCCCGACAGGGGGTGGCAATCAGCCCCAGCATTTT.

The chain uses TRBV3-1 (or the pseudogene TRBV3-2) and TRBJ1-2; TRBD1 aligns across 7 bases. The length of the CDR3 is 14 residues. Per the germline V gene, CDR1 is LGHDT and CDR2 is YNNKEL (reference sequence). Trimming took 2 bases from V and 4 from J; bases not matched to a gene: 4. CDR3 sequence (DNA): TGTGCCAGCAGCCAAAACAGGGGCCCCTATGGCTACACCTTC. Translated, it gives CASSQNRGPYGYTF.

This sequence joins TRBV30 and TRBJ2-7, with a weak D call TRBD1 (5 bases). The CDR3 is 13 amino acids. Trimming removed 4 bases at V and 4 bases at J, with 14 bases between. The V gene's germline CDR1 is GTSNPN and CDR2 SVGIG (reference sequence). CDR3 region: CAWTRQSIYEQYF. The CDR3 bases are TGTGCCTGGACAAGACAGTCGATTTACGAGCAGTACTTC.

The chain uses TRBV5-4 and TRBJ2-4; 15 bases agree with TRBD2. The germline V gene encodes CDR1 SGHNT and CDR2 YYREEE (reference sequence). The CDR3 totals 20 residues. Trimming at V came to 2 bases and at J to 0 bases, leaving 9 bases not matched to a gene. The CDR3 protein is CASSLPGGTSGRQAKNIQYF. Here the CDR3 DNA reads TGTGCCAGCAGCTTACCCGGGGGGACTAGCGGGAGGCAAGCCAAAAACATTCAGTACTTC. The complete variable domain, with remaining parts taken from reference TRBV5-4 and TRBJ2-4, reads ETGVTQSPTHLIKTRGQQVTLRCSSQSGHNTVSWYQQALGQGPQFIFQYYREEENGRGNFPPRFSGLQFPNYSSELNVNALELDDSALYLCASSLPGGTSGRQAKNIQYFGAGTRLSVL.

This clone was detected a few times. The V gene is TRBV5-4, the J gene TRBJ2-2, with 7 nucleotides matching TRBD2. Trimming cost V 3 bases and J 6 bases; bases outside gene matches: 5. The CDR3 is made up of 14 amino acids. From germline, CDR1 is SGHNT and CDR2 YYREEE (reference sequence). The CDR3 region has the DNA TGTGCCAGCAGCTCCTCGGCGGGAGCCGGGGAGCTGTTTTTT. It encodes CASSSSAGAGELFF.

The chain is built from TRBV5-5 and TRBJ1-4; D is ambiguous. The CDR3 extends over 16 amino acids. The V end was cut by 0 bases, the J end by 1 base, with 10 bases between. Germline loops: CDR1 SGHKS, CDR2 YYEKEE (reference sequence). This CDR3 is CASSLVPGGTNEKLFF. The CDR3 nucleotides read TGTGCCAGCAGCTTGGTGCCTGGAGGAACTAATGAAAAACTGTTTTTT. The full variable domain, in which reference TRBV5-5 and TRBJ1-4 provide the parts outside the CDR3, is DAGVTQSPTHLIKTRGQQVTLRCSPISGHKSVSWYQQVLGQGPQFIFQYYEKEERGRGNFPDRFSARQFPNYSSELNVNALLLGDSALYLCASSLVPGGTNEKLFFGSGTQLSVL.

The rearrangement joins TRBV7-9 to TRBJ1-6, with a weak D call TRBD1 (6 bases). Deletions cut 4 bases from V and 0 bases from J, with 10 bases between. Germline assignment: CDR1 SEHNR and CDR2 FQNEAQ (reference sequence). The CDR3 is 16 residues long. CDR3 amino acids: CASSYTGSSYNSPLHF. CDR3 coding DNA: TGTGCCAGCAGCTACACAGGGAGCTCCTATAATTCACCCCTCCACTTT.